One and the same sample provided the 10 T cell receptor beta chains below, sequenced in a study of CD8 T cells in ankylosing spondylitis. Each CDR3 protein gets one entry after TCRdb re-called the 5' RACE reads with MiXCR. This sample carries 200,000 to 250,000 distinct CDR3 sequences, 7% to 10% of them seen once, and the ten largest clones take roughly 5%. Sequencing was done on a sample of blood, either unsorted or a sorted T cell fraction (not recorded which). The receptors come from a female donor with ankylosing spondylitis or in good health (not recorded which).

This clonotype occurred many times. V gene TRBV9 combines with J gene TRBJ2-3; D is unresolved. The CDR3 totals 14 residues. From germline, CDR1 is SGDLS and CDR2 YYNGEE. Trimming took 0 bases from V and 2 from J, leaving 7 bases between them. CDR3 in amino acids: CASSVGASTDTQYF. Written as DNA, the CDR3 is TGTGCCAGCAGCGTAGGGGCGTCCACAGATACGCAGTATTTT.

This clonotype was recorded many times. J is TRBJ2-7 and V is TRBV6-5; 10 positions agree with TRBD1. V lost 0 bases and J lost 3; bases outside the gene matches: 5. Germline-derived CDR1 and CDR2 are MNHEY and SVGAGI. The CDR3 has 16 residues. In nucleotides, the CDR3 is TGTGCCAGCAGTTACTCGGGAGACAGGGGGCTCTACGAGCAGTACTTC. This translates into CASSYSGDRGLYEQYF.

About this clonotype itself: A read error is possible here, since a much larger clone lies one base away. The chain employs TRBV28 and TRBJ1-5; TRBD1 is a possible D gene (6 bases). This CDR3 has 13 amino acids. Looked up from germline, CDR1 is MDHEN and CDR2 is SYDVKM. The DNA of the CDR3 is TGTGTCAGCAGGGGTTTAGACAATCAGCCCCAGCATTTT. It yields the protein CVSRGLDNQPQHF.

This clonotype has a handful of counts. The gene calls are TRBV7-9 and TRBJ2-2; D call uncertain. The CDR3 loop spans 15 amino acids. CDR1 is SEHNR and CDR2 is FQNEAQ in the germline V gene (reference sequence). Trimming took 3 bases from V and 3 from J, leaving 11 bases between them. The CDR3, as DNA: TGTGCCAGCAGCTTTGCCGGAGAGGACACCGGGGAGCTGTTTTTT. Translation gives CASSFAGEDTGELFF.

Many counts were recorded for this clonotype. This chain uses TRBV10-3 with TRBJ2-7, with D possibly being TRBD1 or TRBD2 (5 bases each). This CDR3 has 13 amino acids. The V and J ends lost 0 bases and 4 bases respectively, with 7 bases between them. Looked up from germline, CDR1 is ENHRY and CDR2 is SYGVKD. The CDR3 sequence is CAISESWGYEQYF. In DNA form, the CDR3 reads TGTGCCATCAGTGAGTCCTGGGGGTACGAGCAGTACTTC.

This clonotype occurred many times. The chain couples TRBV28 to TRBJ2-7; the D gene could be TRBD1 or TRBD2 (5 bases each). The CDR3 loop spans 12 amino acids. The germline gives CDR1 MDHEN, CDR2 SYDVKM. V lost 5 bases to trimming and J lost 5 bases, with 10 bases between them. CDR3 in amino acids: CASSPGPHEQYF. CDR3 bases: TGTGCCAGCAGTCCGGGACCTCACGAGCAGTACTTC.

This chain joins TRBV30 and TRBJ1-4; the D is unclear. The V gene lost 4 bases and the J gene lost 5 bases, with 5 bases spanning the gap. CDR1 is GTSNPN and CDR2 is SVGIG in the germline V gene (reference sequence). The CDR3 length is 11 residues. The CDR3 sequence: CAWMGNEKLFF. In nucleotides, the CDR3 is TGTGCCTGGATGGGGAATGAAAAACTGTTTTTT.

This clonotype was recorded many times. The chain joins TRBV4-3 to TRBJ2-3; D assignment may be TRBD1 or TRBD2 (6 bases each). Germline-derived CDR1 and CDR2 are LGHNA and YSLEER. This CDR3 is 18 amino acids long. Trimming shortened V by 4 bases and J by 3 bases, and 23 bases separated the two germline ends. The CDR3 is CASSPRPTSGGGTDTQYF. The CDR3 region has the DNA TGCGCCAGCAGCCCGAGACCTACCAGCGGAGGGGGGACAGATACGCAGTATTTT.

At least ten counts were recorded for this clonotype. V gene TRBV29-1 combines with J gene TRBJ2-4; no clear D gene. The CDR3 loop spans 12 amino acids. With 4 bases removed from V and 5 bases from J, the gap between germline ends came to 9 bases. CDR1 is SQVTM, CDR2 ANQGSEA, per germline. CDR3: CSVGTAQNIQYF. CDR3 nucleotides: TGCAGCGTTGGCACAGCGCAAAACATTCAGTACTTC.

The table lists this clonotype with many counts. CDR3 sequence reads: CASSHIVIRAGSTDTQYF. For the CDR3, the DNA is TGTGCCAGCAGCCACATTGTGATTCGGGCGGGGAGCACAGATACGCAGTATTTT. The rearrangement uses TRBV3-1 and TRBJ2-3, with a possible D match to TRBD2 (6 bases). Per germline, CDR1 LGHDT and CDR2 YNNKEL (reference sequence). Trimming removed 3 bases at V and 0 bases at J, with 19 bases between. This CDR3 contains 18 residues.